The clone carrying this TCR beta chain was detected only a few times. The antigen is unknown. This entry is derived from a study of regulatory T cells in long-lasting Graves disease. General observations from the study: Thyroid tissue went unstudied; only peripheral blood was examined.

The TCR beta library used iRepertoire HTBI primers with Arm-PCR amplification of CDR3. TCRdb re-called the multiplex PCR reads through MiXCR, storing one row per CDR3 protein. Of around 500,000 distinct CDR3 sequences detected, around 21% appear once; the ten largest clones hold under 9%. The time point was: persistent/refractory GD, antithyroid drugs over 5 years with positive TRAb. PBMCs were the source of the RNA used for TCR sequencing. Patients were from an endocrinology department in Xi'an, China. J lost 3 bases, V lost 1 base, and 6 bases had no gene match. The CDR3 contains 16 residues. Germline lookup yields CDR1 MGHRA and CDR2 YSYEKL.

The specimen comprised peripheral blood mononuclear cells (PBMCs), sampled when the disease was refractory, from a patient treated with antithyroid drugs. The chain recombines TRBV4-1 with TRBJ2-7; 10 bases are shared with TRBD1. This TCR derives from a female donor with Graves disease. The CDR3 is CASSQGLRDRGYEQYF. For the CDR3, the DNA is TGCGCCAGCAGCCAAGGATTGCGGGACAGGGGCTACGAGCAGTACTTC.